This is a list of T cell receptor beta chains from one sample in a study of graft-versus-host responses after intestinal transplantation. Generated by immunoSEQ multiplex PCR, the TCRdb table keeps only in-frame clones and is missing some. The sample consists of 84,000 or so clones, roughly 92% of them appearing once. Their cognate antigens are unknown. The sequences come from unstimulated CD4+ T cells sorted from spleen or lymph node cells, collected before intestinal transplant. These receptors all stem from a human donor who received an intestinal transplant. Each CDR3 is given with its conserved first and last residue. Each record gives: D gene, J gene, clone size, V gene, CDR3 protein, CDR3 DNA. The D gene is left open where the match is weak. Only some rows state a clone size, as once, few, many or a class for expanded clones.

>TRBD2|TRBJ2-7|few|TRBV6-5
CASSAPGGSSYEQYF
TGTGCCAGCAGTGCCCCTGGCGGGAGCTCCTACGAGCAGTACTTC
>TRBD1|TRBJ2-2|few|TRBV25-1
CASRKTGANTGELFF
TGTGCCAGCAGAAAGACAGGGGCGAACACCGGGGAGCTGTTTTTT
>-|TRBJ1-2|-|TRBV30
CAWSVTNYGYTF
TGTGCCTGGAGTGTAACTAACTATGGCTACACCTTC
>-|TRBJ2-2|few|TRBV11-2
CASSLRVTGELFF
TGTGCCAGCAGCTTAAGGGTCACCGGGGAGCTGTTTTTT
>-|TRBJ2-5|-|TRBV4-1
CASSQVIRETQYF
TGCGCCAGCAGCCAAGTTATTCGGGAGACCCAGTACTTC
>TRBD1|TRBJ1-2|-|TRBV7-9
CASSLPPGQGASGYTF
TGTGCCAGCAGCTTACCTCCGGGACAGGGGGCCTCTGGCTACACCTTC
>-|TRBJ2-7|-|TRBV18
CASSPPRQRPSYEQYF
TGTGCCAGCTCACCACCTCGACAGCGACCATCCTACGAGCAGTACTTC
>-|TRBJ1-2|-|TRBV28
CASSLRRGRVKYGYTF
TGTGCCAGCAGTTTACGCAGGGGCAGGGTAAAGTATGGCTACACCTTC
>TRBD1|TRBJ2-4|once|TRBV2
CASSESTSGPGWDRKNIQYF
TGTGCCAGCAGTGAATCAACAAGCGGTCCTGGATGGGACAGAAAAAACATTCAGTACTTC
>-|TRBJ2-3|-|TRBV5-6
CASSPPQRTSTDTQYF
TGTGCCAGCAGCCCTCCACAGAGGACTAGCACAGATACGCAGTATTTT
>TRBD2|TRBJ2-7|-|TRBV9
CASSPKGPWTSGYEQYF
TGTGCCAGCAGCCCTAAGGGTCCCTGGACTAGCGGCTACGAGCAGTACTTC
>TRBD1|TRBJ2-2|-|TRBV5-1
CASSPRQGTGELFF
TGCGCCAGCAGCCCCCGACAGGGCACCGGGGAGCTGTTTTTT
>TRBD1|TRBJ2-6|-|TRBV27
CASSFTGGSSGANVLTF
TGTGCCAGCAGTTTCACAGGGGGCTCTTCTGGGGCCAACGTCCTGACTTTC
>-|TRBJ2-7|-|TRBV6-1
CASSEAYTTGRTTF
TGTGCCAGCAGTGAAGCTTATACTACAGGTCGGACGACCTTC
>-|TRBJ2-3|-|TRBV10-2
CASSESPGVDTQYF
TGCGCCAGCAGTGAGTCGCCGGGGGTAGATACGCAGTATTTT
>-|TRBJ2-5|-|TRBV27
CASSLRQRETQYF
TGTGCCAGCAGTTTGCGCCAACGGGAGACCCAGTACTTC
>-|TRBJ2-7|-|TRBV2
CASRGGTYEQYF
TGTGCCAGCAGGGGTGGGACATACGAGCAGTACTTC
>-|TRBJ1-1|-|TRBV4-2
CASSQGGTMPMNTEAFF
TGTGCCAGCAGCCAAGGTGGCACAATGCCGATGAACACTGAAGCTTTCTTT
>-|TRBJ2-1|-|TRBV5-1
CASRPSYNEQFF
TGCGCCAGCAGGCCCTCTTACAATGAGCAGTTCTTC
>-|TRBJ1-1|-|TRBV27
CASSFGPGGRANTEAFF
TGTGCCAGCAGTTTCGGCCCGGGGGGCAGGGCTAACACTGAAGCTTTCTTT
>-|TRBJ2-7|-|TRBV5-4
CASSSNYEQYF
TGTGCCAGCAGCTCGAACTACGAGCAGTACTTC
>-|TRBJ2-1|-|TRBV7-2
CASSLMRLGHEQFF
TGTGCCAGCAGCTTAATGAGGTTGGGGCATGAGCAGTTCTTC
>TRBD2|TRBJ2-1|-|TRBV18
CASSTGLAGGNEQFF
TGTGCCAGCTCAACGGGACTAGCCGGGGGGAATGAGCAGTTCTTC
>TRBD1|TRBJ2-5|-|TRBV27
CASSLRGPKVSQYF
TGTGCCAGCAGTTTAAGGGGGCCCAAGGTCTCCCAGTACTTC
>-|TRBJ2-7|-|TRBV28
CASRRTRGVENEQYF
TGTGCCAGCAGACGCACTAGGGGTGTTGAGAACGAGCAGTACTTC
>-|TRBJ2-7|-|TRBV5-1
CASSLLQGGEQYF
TGCGCCAGCAGCTTATTACAGGGTGGCGAGCAGTACTTC
>-|TRBJ1-4|few|TRBV10-3
CAISESGNQEKLFF
TGTGCCATCAGTGAGTCAGGTAACCAGGAAAAACTGTTTTTT
>TRBD2|TRBJ2-2|once|TRBV29-1
CSAKGTSGRTGELFF
TGCAGCGCAAAAGGGACTAGCGGGCGCACCGGGGAGCTGTTTTTT
>-|TRBJ1-5|-|TRBV19
CASLPTGLLGQPQHF
TGTGCCAGTCTACCAACCGGGTTATTAGGGCAGCCCCAGCATTTT
>TRBD1|TRBJ1-5|-|TRBV27
CASSLYRDSISNQPQHF
TGTGCCAGCAGTCTATACCGGGACAGTATAAGCAATCAGCCCCAGCATTTT
>-|TRBJ2-2|-|TRBV5-1
CASSFNTGELFF
TGCGCCAGCAGCTTTAACACCGGGGAGCTGTTTTTT
>-|TRBJ2-7|-|TRBV5-6
CASSSPGPSYEQYF
TGTGCCAGCAGCTCCCCGGGGCCCTCCTACGAGCAGTACTTC
>TRBD2|TRBJ2-1|-|TRBV11-2
CASSFKRESSYNEQFF
TGTGCCAGCAGCTTCAAGCGGGAGAGCTCCTACAATGAGCAGTTCTTC
>TRBD1|TRBJ2-5|-|TRBV2
CASSEAGGEHQETQYF
TGTGCCAGCAGTGAAGCAGGGGGCGAGCATCAAGAGACCCAGTACTTC
>TRBD1|TRBJ2-1|-|TRBV11-2
CASSLFRDRAYNEQFF
TGTGCCAGCAGCTTATTCCGAGACAGGGCCTACAATGAGCAGTTCTTC
>-|TRBJ2-1|-|TRBV4-1
CASSQDLGSWNEQFF
TGCGCCAGCAGCCAAGACTTAGGGTCCTGGAATGAGCAGTTCTTC
>TRBD1|TRBJ1-1|-|TRBV6-1
CASAEQGAMGTEAFF
TGTGCCAGCGCAGAACAGGGGGCGATGGGTACTGAAGCTTTCTTT
>TRBD1|TRBJ2-7|-|TRBV6-6
CASRTLTGDRTYEQYF
TGTGCCAGCAGGACCCTCACAGGGGATAGGACCTACGAGCAGTACTTC
>-|TRBJ2-7|-|TRBV5-5
CASSPTGQLTGEQYF
TGTGCCAGCAGCCCTACCGGACAACTTACGGGCGAGCAGTACTTC
>-|TRBJ1-5|once|TRBV6-6
CASKGNQGYSNQPQHF
TGTGCCAGCAAGGGGAATCAGGGTTATAGCAATCAGCCCCAGCATTTT